Shown below are 18 T cell receptor beta chains from a single sample sequenced in a study of T-cell reconstitution after alpha-beta-depleted transplantation in children. Preparation of the TCRbeta library used unique molecular identifiers. MiXCR, run by TCRdb on the PCR reads, gives a single entry per CDR3 protein. Of about 830,000 distinct CDR3 sequences listed, 15% to 20% are singletons. Sequenced material: PBMCs, mostly from graft donor cells, taken 360 days after TCRalphabeta/CD19-depleted stem cell transplant. All receptors come from a male patient younger than 18 who had a stem cell transplant for acute lymphoblastic leukemia, so the T cells may come from the graft donor.

The chain couples TRBV24-1 to TRBJ2-5; D perhaps matches TRBD2 (6 bases). The CDR3 has 15 residues. The V end lost 4 bases, the J end lost 1 base, and 12 bases lay between the germline ends. Germline CDR1 KGHDR, CDR2 SFDVKD. CDR3 amino acids: CATSDPGGGQETQYF. As DNA, the CDR3 is TGTGCCACCAGTGACCCCGGGGGTGGCCAAGAGACCCAGTACTTC.

This clonotype turned up a few times. This chain joins TRBV20-1 and TRBJ2-5, with a possible D match to TRBD2 (6 bases). This CDR3 is built from 15 residues. CDR1 and CDR2 from the germline V gene are DFQATT and SNEGSKA (reference sequence). Trimming removed 2 bases at V and 1 base at J, with 14 bases between. The CDR3 is CSARSPRGLQETQYF. The CDR3 DNA reads TGCAGTGCTAGATCTCCCCGGGGACTCCAAGAGACCCAGTACTTC.

This clonotype was observed a few times. J is TRBJ2-1 and V is TRBV27; 7 nucleotides line up with TRBD2. Germline V gene lookup returns CDR1 MNHEY and CDR2 SMNVEV (reference sequence). The V and J ends lost 5 bases and 1 base, in that order; junction bases with no gene match: 8. The CDR3 extends over 16 amino acids. The CDR3 sequence is CASSIVPGLSYNEQFF. CDR3 nucleotide sequence: TGTGCCAGCAGTATAGTTCCGGGACTATCCTACAATGAGCAGTTCTTC.

This clonotype has more than one count but fewer than ten. The chain uses TRBV9 and TRBJ1-2, with TRBD1 matching over 7 bases. There are 17 residues in the CDR3. J gave up 1 base and V 4 bases, and 13 bases lay outside the gene matches. Germline CDR1 is SGDLS and CDR2 is YYNGEE. The CDR3 sequence is CASSLRQGPILNYGYTF. The CDR3 DNA reads as TGTGCCAGCAGCCTGCGACAGGGTCCCATTCTTAACTATGGCTACACCTTC.

The V call is TRBV24-1, the J call TRBJ2-5; 8 nucleotides line up with TRBD1. Losses at the gene ends were 3 bases for V and 1 base for J; bases not matched to a gene: 6. Germline V gene lookup returns CDR1 KGHDR and CDR2 SFDVKD. The length of the CDR3 is 16 residues. CDR3 sequence (DNA): TGTGCCACCAGTGATCGGGACAGGTCCTTCCAAGAGACCCAGTACTTC. Translated, it gives CATSDRDRSFQETQYF.

The chain couples TRBV20-1 to TRBJ2-1; 9 nucleotides line up with TRBD1. Looked up from germline, CDR1 is DFQATT and CDR2 is SNEGSKA (reference sequence). This CDR3 is built from 14 residues. CDR3 nucleotides: TGCAGCGGGGGGACAGGGCGTTCCTACAATGAGCAGTTCTTC. It codes for CSGGTGRSYNEQFF.

This clonotype occurred many times. The chain employs TRBV4-2 and TRBJ2-3; D is undetermined. Germline assignment: CDR1 LGHNA and CDR2 YNFKEQ. This CDR3 region has 14 residues. V dropped 1 base and J dropped 0 bases, with 5 bases sitting between them. The CDR3 region is CASSQVGSTDTQYF. Written as DNA, the CDR3 is TGTGCCAGCAGCCAAGTCGGTAGCACAGATACGCAGTATTTT.

Notes on this clonotype: The conserved final phenylalanine or tryptophan is absent from the CDR3, which likely points to a read error. The rearrangement links TRBV29-1 to TRBJ2-5, with D possibly matching TRBD1 (5 bases). Germline V gives CDR1 SQVTM, CDR2 ANQGSEA. Trimming cost V 4 bases and J 2 bases, with 20 bases left between them. The CDR3 loop spans 16 amino acids. This CDR3 is CSVGGRSDSPQETQYY. The DNA for the CDR3 is TGCAGCGTTGGGGGCCGGTCCGACAGCCCTCAAGAGACCCAGTACTAC.

This clonotype was seen repeatedly, ten times or more. This chain joins TRBV10-3 and TRBJ1-6, with D hard to call. V was pared by 2 bases and J by 10 bases, with 12 bases between. This CDR3 contains 14 residues. Germline CDR1 is ENHRY and CDR2 is SYGVKD. The CDR3 DNA sequence: TGTGCCATCAGTGAGCGAGAGACAAGATCACCCCTCCACTTT. This sequence encodes CAISERETRSPLHF.

This clonotype was observed many times. The rearrangement uses TRBV5-1 and TRBJ2-3; D uncertain. This CDR3 is built from 12 residues. Germline V gene lookup returns CDR1 SGHRS and CDR2 YFSETQ. With 1 base removed from V and 4 bases from J, the gap between germline ends came to 4 bases. This CDR3 is CASSLSADTQYF. The CDR3 nucleotides read TGCGCCAGCAGCTTGAGTGCAGATACGCAGTATTTT.

The J gene is TRBJ2-4, the V gene TRBV5-1; D may be TRBD1 or TRBD2 (5 bases each). CDR1 SGHRS and CDR2 YFSETQ come from the germline V gene. Trimming removed 2 bases at V and 3 bases at J, with 9 bases between. The CDR3 is made up of 14 amino acids. CDR3 region: CASSFSGGKNIQYF. The CDR3 nucleotides are TGCGCCAGCAGCTTCAGTGGGGGCAAAAACATTCAGTACTTC.

The V gene is TRBV29-1, the J gene TRBJ2-1; 8 nucleotides agree with TRBD2. The CDR3 is 16 residues long. The ends lost 4 bases at V and 0 bases at J; junction bases unmatched: 8. Germline CDR1 reads SQVTM; CDR2 reads ANQGSEA. The CDR3 sequence: CSVVGREGSSYNEQFF. In DNA, the CDR3 is TGCAGCGTTGTAGGTCGGGAGGGGAGCTCCTACAATGAGCAGTTCTTC.

The chain couples TRBV2 to TRBJ2-1; D perhaps matches TRBD2 (5 bases). The germline V gene has CDR1 SNHLY and CDR2 FYNNEI. The CDR3 is 15 amino acids. The V end was cut by 5 bases, the J end by 3 bases, with 14 bases between. Written as DNA, the CDR3 is TGTGCCAGCAGTAGGCCTAGCTCCCGCTACAATGAGCAGTTCTTC. The encoded protein is CASSRPSSRYNEQFF.

In DNA, the CDR3 is TGTGCCAGCAGCTCTACGGTGCGGGAGATTCGCACAGATACGCAGTATTTT. Its protein is CASSSTVREIRTDTQYF. The V call is TRBV7-3, the J call TRBJ2-3, with TRBD2 matching 7 bases. The CDR3 is 17 amino acids. V was pared by 4 bases and J by 1 base, with 11 bases of the junction left unmatched. Germline-derived CDR1 and CDR2 are SGHTA and FQGTGA.

This clonotype was detected a few times. The chain links TRBV4-1 to TRBJ2-3; no definite D call. The ends were cut back, 1 base at V and 3 bases at J, with 11 bases in the middle. The germline gives CDR1 MGHRA, CDR2 YSYEKL. The CDR3 loop spans 15 amino acids. The CDR3 bases are TGCGCCAGCAGCCAAGGTCCGGTCAGGACAGATACGCAGTATTTT. Its protein is CASSQGPVRTDTQYF.

V gene TRBV7-3 combines with J gene TRBJ2-1, with TRBD2 matching over 8 bases. Germline V CDR1 and CDR2: SGHTA, FQGTGA. The trim removed 1 base at V and 5 bases at J, leaving 16 bases unmatched. The CDR3 is 19 residues long. DNA for the CDR3: TGTGCCAGCAGCTTAATGAGCCCCTTGCCGGGAGGGCGAAACAATGAGCAGTTCTTC. Its translation is CASSLMSPLPGGRNNEQFF.

The gene calls are TRBV20-1 and TRBJ2-1, with TRBD1 as a possible D gene (5 bases). Germline loops: CDR1 DFQATT, CDR2 SNEGSKA (reference sequence). V lost 3 bases to trimming and J lost 6 bases, with 15 bases between them. CDR3 length: 14 amino acids. CDR3 sequence reads: CSARAGASRNEQFF. CDR3 coding DNA: TGCAGTGCTAGGGCTGGGGCTAGTCGCAATGAGCAGTTCTTC.

At least ten counts were recorded for this clonotype. The rearrangement links TRBV27 to TRBJ2-3; TRBD2 aligns across 7 bases. Germline CDR1 is MNHEY and CDR2 is SMNVEV (reference sequence). V was clipped by 2 bases and J by 3 bases; unmatched bases: 2. This CDR3 has 14 amino acids. The CDR3 DNA is TGTGCCAGCAGTTTAAGCGGGATAACAGATACGCAGTATTTT. Translation: CASSLSGITDTQYF.